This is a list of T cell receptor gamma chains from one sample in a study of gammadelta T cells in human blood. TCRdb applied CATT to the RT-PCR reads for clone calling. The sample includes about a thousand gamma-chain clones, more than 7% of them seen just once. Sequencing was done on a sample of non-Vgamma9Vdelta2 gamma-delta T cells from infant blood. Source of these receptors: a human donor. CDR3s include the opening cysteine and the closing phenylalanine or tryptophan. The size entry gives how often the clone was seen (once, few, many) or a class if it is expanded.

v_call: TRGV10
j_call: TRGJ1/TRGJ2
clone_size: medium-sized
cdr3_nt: TGTGCTGCGTGGGATTATTATTATTATAAGAAACTCTTT
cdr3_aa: CAAWDYYYYKKLF

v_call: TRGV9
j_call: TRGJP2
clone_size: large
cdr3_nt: TGTGCCTTGTGGGAGGTGCATCGTGATTGGATCAAGACGTTT
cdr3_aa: CALWEVHRDWIKTF

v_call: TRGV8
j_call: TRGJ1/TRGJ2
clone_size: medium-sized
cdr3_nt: TGTGCCACCTGGGATAAGAGGTATTATAAGAAACTCTTT
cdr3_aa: CATWDKRYYKKLF

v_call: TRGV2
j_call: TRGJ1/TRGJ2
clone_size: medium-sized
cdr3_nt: TGTGCCACCTGGGACGGGCCGTGGTATTATAAGAAACTCTTT
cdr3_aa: CATWDGPWYYKKLF

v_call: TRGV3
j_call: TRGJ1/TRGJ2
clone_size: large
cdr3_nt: TGTGCCACCTGGGACAGGCCGGGCGTCGAAAAGGCACTATATTATAAGAAACTCTTT
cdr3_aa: CATWDRPGVEKALYYKKLF

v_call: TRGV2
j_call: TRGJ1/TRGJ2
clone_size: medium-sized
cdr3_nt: TGTGCCACCTGGGACGGGCTTTATAAGAAACTCTTT
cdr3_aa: CATWDGLYKKLF

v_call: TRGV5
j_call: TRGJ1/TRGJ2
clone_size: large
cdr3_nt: TGTGCCACCTGGGACGTATATTATAAGAAACTCTTT
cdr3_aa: CATWDVYYKKLF

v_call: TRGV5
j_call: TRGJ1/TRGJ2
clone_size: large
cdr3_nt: TGTGCCACCTGGGACAGGCCAGGCTATTATTATAAGAAACTCTTT
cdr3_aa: CATWDRPGYYYKKLF

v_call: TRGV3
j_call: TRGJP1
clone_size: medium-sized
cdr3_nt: TGTGCCACCTGGGACAGGTCTACCACTGGTTGGTTCAAGATATTT
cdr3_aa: CATWDRSTTGWFKIF

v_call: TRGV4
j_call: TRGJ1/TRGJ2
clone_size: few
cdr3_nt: TGTGCCACCTGGGATACGTATTATAAGAAACTCTTT
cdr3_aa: CATWDTYYKKLF

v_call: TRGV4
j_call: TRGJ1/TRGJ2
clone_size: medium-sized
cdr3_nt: TGTGCCACCTGGGGAAGTTATTATAAGAAACTCTTT
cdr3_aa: CATWGSYYKKLF

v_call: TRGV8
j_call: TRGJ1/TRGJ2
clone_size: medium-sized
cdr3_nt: TGTGCCACCTGGGATAGAAAGGATTATTATAAGAAACTCTTT
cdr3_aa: CATWDRKDYYKKLF

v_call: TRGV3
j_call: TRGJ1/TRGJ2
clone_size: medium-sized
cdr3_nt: TGTGCCACCTGGGACGGACCTATATATTATAAGAAACTCTTT
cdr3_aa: CATWDGPIYYKKLF

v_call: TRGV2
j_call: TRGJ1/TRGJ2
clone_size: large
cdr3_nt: TGTGCCACCGATACAAAGGAGGATTATTATAAGAAACTCTTT
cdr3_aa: CATDTKEDYYKKLF

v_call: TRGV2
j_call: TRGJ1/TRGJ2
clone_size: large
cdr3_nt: TGTGCCACCTGGGACGGGCCGGATTATAAGAAACTCTTT
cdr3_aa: CATWDGPDYKKLF